The rows below give T cell receptor beta chains drawn from one sample of a study of blood T cell repertoires in COVID-19. Sequencing was performed with immunoSEQ multiplex PCR; in TCRdb, only in-frame clones are kept and a portion is missing. This sample has around 200,000 clones, with 85% found just once. Material for sequencing was peripheral blood. The receptors come from a person aged 65 to 79 with COVID-19, enrolled during active disease. Both conserved end residues are part of each CDR3. The order of the fields is D gene, J gene, clone size, V gene, CDR3 protein, CDR3 DNA. The D gene is left open where the match is weak. The size entry is marked missing in some rows and otherwise reads once, few, many or a size class.

-	TRBJ2-1	-	TRBV6-6	CASSAQGWGYNEQFF	TGTGCCAGCAGTGCGCAGGGATGGGGCTACAATGAGCAGTTCTTC
-	TRBJ2-7	-	TRBV12-3/TRBV12-4	CASSLQGYEQYF	TGTGCCAGCAGTTTACAGGGCTACGAGCAGTACTTC
TRBD1	TRBJ2-7	few	TRBV6-5	CASTTVQGAGYF	TGTGCCAGCACCACCGTACAGGGGGCGGGGTACTTC
TRBD1	TRBJ1-2	few	TRBV5-1	CASSLLPFGGQGSHGYTF	TGCGCCAGCAGCTTGTTGCCCTTCGGGGGACAGGGGAGTCACGGCTACACCTTC
TRBD1	TRBJ2-1	-	TRBV28	CASSSTGRNEQFF	TGTGCCAGCAGTTCGACAGGGCGCAATGAGCAGTTCTTC
-	TRBJ1-6	-	TRBV27	CASSFSGSPLHF	TGTGCCAGCAGTTTCTCCGGTTCACCCCTCCACTTT
-	TRBJ2-7	few	TRBV19	CASSQKGVKSYEQYF	TGTGCCAGTAGTCAAAAGGGGGTCAAATCCTACGAGCAGTACTTC
TRBD1	TRBJ2-1	-	TRBV15	CATSSTGQGSRDEQFF	TGTGCCACCAGCAGCACGGGACAGGGGTCACGCGATGAGCAGTTCTTC
-	TRBJ1-2	-	TRBV19	CASSPGYGYTF	TGTGCCAGTAGTCCAGGGTATGGCTACACCTTC
TRBD2	TRBJ2-7	-	TRBV9	CASSEQLAPSYEQYF	TGTGCCAGCAGCGAGCAACTAGCGCCCTCCTACGAGCAGTACTTC
TRBD2	TRBJ2-2	-	TRBV7-3	CASSTRRLAGGNTGELFF	TGTGCCAGCAGCACCCGCCGACTAGCGGGAGGGAACACCGGGGAGCTGTTTTTT
TRBD1	TRBJ1-1	-	TRBV5-6	CASSSEGQGITEAFF	TGTGCCAGCAGCAGCGAGGGACAGGGGATCACTGAAGCTTTCTTT
TRBD2	TRBJ2-1	-	TRBV5-1	CASSILRGSEQFF	TGCGCCAGCAGCATACTGCGGGGGAGTGAGCAGTTCTTC
TRBD1	TRBJ1-2	-	TRBV7-2	CASSAPDRANYGYTF	TGTGCCAGCAGCGCCCCTGACAGGGCTAACTATGGCTACACCTTC
-	TRBJ2-3	-	TRBV7-9	CASSAGHTSTDTQYF	TGTGCCAGCAGCGCGGGGCACACTAGCACAGATACGCAGTATTTT
-	TRBJ1-5	-	TRBV5-5	CASSLDPGSFQPQHF	TGTGCCAGCAGCTTGGACCCAGGCTCTTTTCAGCCCCAGCATTTT
TRBD2	TRBJ2-1	-	TRBV5-1	CASSLEALADYNEQFF	TGCGCCAGCAGCTTGGAGGCACTAGCGGATTACAATGAGCAGTTCTTC
TRBD2	TRBJ2-4	-	TRBV5-4	CASSLYKTSGSYIQYF	TGTGCCAGCAGCTTATATAAGACTAGCGGGAGTTACATTCAGTACTTC
-	TRBJ2-4	once	TRBV19	CASSMKTGTKLAKNIQYF	TGTGCCAGTAGTATGAAGACAGGAACTAAACTAGCCAAAAACATTCAGTACTTC
-	TRBJ1-5	-	TRBV9	CASSPGINQPQHF	TGTGCCAGCAGCCCAGGGATAAATCAGCCCCAGCATTTT
TRBD1	TRBJ2-1	few	TRBV2	CASSEGQGVNEQFF	TGTGCCAGCAGTGAGGGACAGGGGGTTAACGAGCAGTTCTTC
-	TRBJ2-3	-	TRBV4-3	CASSQDGAGSDTQYF	TGCGCCAGCAGCCAAGATGGGGCAGGCTCAGATACGCAGTATTTT
TRBD1	TRBJ2-7	few	TRBV24-1	CATSDRRQGTYEQYF	TGTGCCACCAGTGATCGGAGACAGGGGACCTACGAGCAGTACTTC
-	TRBJ1-2	once	TRBV3-1/TRBV3-2	CASSQEGINGYTF	TGTGCCAGCAGCCAGGAGGGAATCAATGGCTACACCTTC
TRBD1	TRBJ1-1	-	TRBV7-9	CASSQSIWDRANTEAFF	TGTGCCAGCAGCCAAAGCATCTGGGACAGGGCGAACACTGAAGCTTTCTTT
-	TRBJ1-5	-	TRBV5-6	CASSKRGVRLNQPQHF	TGTGCCAGCAGCAAACGGGGGGTTCGTTTGAATCAGCCCCAGCATTTT
TRBD1	TRBJ2-7	-	TRBV27	CASSLRGTGGGYEQYF	TGTGCCAGCAGTTTAAGGGGGACAGGGGGAGGCTACGAGCAGTACTTC
-	TRBJ2-5	-	TRBV6-2/TRBV6-3	CASSSRSGVETQYF	TGTGCCAGCAGTTCTCGATCGGGGGTGGAGACCCAGTACTTC
-	TRBJ1-5	-	TRBV21-1	CATGQGASQPQHF	TGTGCCACAGGACAGGGGGCAAGTCAGCCCCAGCATTTT
-	TRBJ2-1	-	TRBV19	CASSLRPGWGDEQFF	TGTGCCAGTAGTCTCAGACCGGGCTGGGGGGATGAGCAGTTCTTC
TRBD1	TRBJ1-2	-	TRBV19	CASSIDSEGQHYGYTF	TGTGCCAGTAGTATAGACTCCGAGGGACAGCACTATGGCTACACCTTC
-	TRBJ1-2	-	TRBV19	CASSINSQGLGYTF	TGTGCCAGTAGTATCAACAGTCAGGGTCTTGGCTACACCTTC
TRBD2	TRBJ2-7	-	TRBV3-1/TRBV3-2	CASSPGGAVYEQYF	TGTGCCAGCAGTCCGGGGGGGGCCGTCTACGAGCAGTACTTC
TRBD1	TRBJ1-4	-	TRBV4-1	CASSQFPGQGYEKLFF	TGCGCCAGCAGCCAATTCCCGGGACAGGGTTATGAAAAACTGTTTTTT
-	TRBJ1-2	-	TRBV30	CACGGAVNYGYTF	TGTGCCTGTGGGGGGGCGGTTAACTATGGCTACACCTTC
-	TRBJ1-2	-	TRBV4-1	CASSQDTQGYGYTF	TGCGCCAGCAGCCAAGATACACAGGGTTATGGCTACACCTTC
-	TRBJ2-3	-	TRBV27	CASSPTRQYTDTQYF	TGTGCCAGCAGCCCCACCAGACAATACACAGATACGCAGTATTTT
TRBD2	TRBJ2-3	-	TRBV7-3	CASSFSGRAEDTQYF	TGTGCCAGCAGCTTTAGCGGGAGGGCCGAAGATACGCAGTATTTT
TRBD2	TRBJ2-1	-	TRBV9	CASSTGTSSRYNEQFF	TGTGCCAGCAGTACCGGGACTAGCTCGCGGTACAATGAGCAGTTCTTC
TRBD2	TRBJ2-3	-	TRBV10-1	CASPDGSGRASRPDTQYF	TGCGCCAGCCCCGACGGCAGCGGGAGGGCCAGTAGGCCAGATACGCAGTATTTT
-	TRBJ1-5	once	TRBV7-6	CASSLHRDQPQHF	TGTGCCAGCAGCTTACACAGGGATCAGCCCCAGCATTTT
-	TRBJ1-1	-	TRBV28	CASTQNTEAFF	TGTGCCAGCACCCAGAACACTGAAGCTTTCTTT
-	TRBJ1-4	-	TRBV19	CASTDTNGRPEKLFF	TGTGCCAGTACCGACACAAATGGTCGGCCTGAAAAACTGTTTTTT
TRBD1	TRBJ2-1	-	TRBV6-5	CASGVDRGPNNEQFF	TGTGCCAGCGGCGTTGACAGGGGGCCTAACAATGAGCAGTTCTTC
-	TRBJ1-5	many	TRBV2	CASKRIQNQPQHF	TGTGCCAGCAAGAGGATCCAAAATCAGCCCCAGCATTTT
TRBD2	TRBJ2-5	-	TRBV7-9	CASRGGAVETQYF	TGTGCCAGCCGCGGGGGGGCCGTGGAGACCCAGTACTTC
TRBD1	TRBJ1-2	-	TRBV29-1	CSIGTGARGAGYTF	TGCAGCATCGGGACAGGGGCTAGAGGAGCGGGCTACACCTTC
-	TRBJ2-3	-	TRBV3-1/TRBV3-2	CASSPLRGTDTQYF	TGTGCCAGCAGTCCCCTGCGGGGTACAGATACGCAGTATTTT
-	TRBJ2-3	once	TRBV18	CASSPALAVTDTQYF	TGTGCCAGCTCACCGGCCTTGGCGGTCACAGATACGCAGTATTTT
TRBD1	TRBJ2-7	-	TRBV5-6	CASSLGAGTERVYEQYF	TGTGCCAGCAGCTTGGGAGCCGGGACAGAGAGAGTCTACGAGCAGTACTTC